The 22 T cell receptor beta chains given below trace back to one sample, sequenced in a study of metastatic and nonmetastatic thyroid tumors (TCRdb year 2020). Receptor amplification or capture employed PCR. The sequencing machine was an Illumina HiSeq 4000. TCRdb redid the processing of the public reads, applying fastp at Q25 and MiXCR, and retained in-frame beta chains. The sample yields about 92,000 clones; 15% were counted once. The top ten clones comprise about 3.9% of the sample. No patient had received any treatment before thyroid surgery. The material sequenced was blood. The receptors shown here come from a female donor with papillary thyroid cancer or a benign thyroid nodule (not recorded which). Some clones in this sample may be carry-over from other donors' samples.

This clone has just a few counts. The chain couples TRBV19 to TRBJ1-6; 11 nucleotides match TRBD1. The CDR3 contains 15 residues. J was trimmed by 10 bases and V by 5 bases; bases with no gene match: 7. The V gene's germline CDR1 is LNHDA and CDR2 SQIVND (reference sequence). The CDR3 coding sequence is TGTGCCAGTAGTTACAGGACAGGGGGCAAATCACCCCTCCACTTT. Its protein product is CASSYRTGGKSPLHF.

This clone was counted many times. This rearrangement joins TRBV28 to TRBJ1-5; no definite D call. Deletions cut 4 bases from V and 5 bases from J, with 6 bases between. Germline loops: CDR1 MDHEN, CDR2 SYDVKM. CDR3 length: 12 amino acids. The CDR3 bases are TGTGCCAGCAGTTCCCAATATCAGCCCCAGCATTTT. This sequence encodes CASSSQYQPQHF. Together with reference TRBV28 and TRBJ1-5, the CDR3 gives the full variable domain: DVKVTQSSRYLVKRTGEKVFLECVQDMDHENMFWYRQDPGLGLRLIYFSYDVKMKEKGDIPEGYSVSREKKERFSLILESASTNQTSMYLCASSSQYQPQHFGDGTRLSIL.

This clone has more than one count but fewer than ten. This may come from a read error, since a much larger clone is one base off. CDR3 region: CASSMSSNSYNEQFF. The CDR3 bases are TGTGCCAGCAGTATGAGCTCTAACTCCTACAATGAGCAGTTCTTC. The chain combines TRBV28 with TRBJ2-1, with unresolved D. Germline V gene data show CDR1 as MDHEN and CDR2 as SYDVKM. CDR3 size: 15 residues. Between the trimmed V and J ends, which lost 5 bases and 0 bases, there was a span of 11 bases.

In this sample, this clone turned up many times. The sample holds other DNA sequences that translate to the same CDR3. The V call is TRBV4-1, the J call TRBJ2-7; no clear D. Trimming stripped 2 bases from V and 4 bases from J, with 9 bases between. The CDR3 has 13 residues. Per germline, CDR1 MGHRA and CDR2 YSYEKL. The DNA of the CDR3 is TGCGCCAGCAGCCAAATAGAAGGGTACGAGCAGTACTTC. Amino acids: CASSQIEGYEQYF.

This clone was seen at least ten times. This chain links TRBV7-8 with TRBJ2-3; D possibly corresponds to TRBD1 (6 bases). V was clipped by 8 bases and J by 1 base, with 13 bases between them. Germline V CDR1 and CDR2: SGHVS, FQNEAQ. This CDR3 is 14 amino acids long. This CDR3 is CASGIGGRTDTQYF. CDR3 nucleotides: TGTGCCAGCGGCATAGGGGGACGCACAGATACGCAGTATTTT.

The table lists this clone with a few counts. A much larger clone differs from this one at a single base, so this may be a read error. The chain uses TRBV28 and TRBJ2-5, with D possibly being TRBD2 (5 bases). This CDR3 has 16 amino acids. The V gene lost 7 bases and the J gene lost 8 bases, with 26 bases spanning the gap. The germline gives CDR1 MDHEN, CDR2 SYDVKM. The CDR3 DNA reads as TGTGCCAGCACCAGTCCGGGGATGGGTGTCGGAGATACCCAGTACTTC. Protein product: CASTSPGMGVGDTQYF.

This sequence joins TRBV5-5 and TRBJ2-3; 7 bases align to TRBD1. V gave up 2 bases and J gave up 1 base; unmatched junction bases: 4. The CDR3 loop spans 15 amino acids. CDR1 and CDR2 (germline): SGHKS, YYEKEE (reference sequence). Here the CDR3 DNA reads TGTGCCAGCAGCTTTACAGGGGCGGGCACAGATACGCAGTATTTT. Translating it yields CASSFTGAGTDTQYF.

The table lists this clone with many counts. V and J are TRBV6-5 and TRBJ2-7, with 10 bases aligning to TRBD1. The CDR3 has 19 residues. Germline CDR1 MNHEY, CDR2 SVGAGI. Trimming cost V 0 bases and J 0 bases; bases outside gene matches: 11. The DNA for the CDR3 is TGTGCCAGCAGTTACTCGATTCCCGGACAGGGGGTGTCCTCCTACGAGCAGTACTTC. Translation gives CASSYSIPGQGVSSYEQYF.

In its sample, this clone was seen many times. The rearrangement links TRBV7-2 to TRBJ1-2; 10 bases fit TRBD1. Germline V gene lookup returns CDR1 SGHTA and CDR2 FQGNSA. Germline trimming cut 6 bases from V and 8 bases from J; bases unmatched to any gene: 12. CDR3 size: 15 residues. DNA of the CDR3: TGTGCCAGCAGTTTGAACCGGGACAGGGGCGAAGGCTACACCTTC. It codes for CASSLNRDRGEGYTF.

This clone was observed a few times. This chain links TRBV6-1 with TRBJ2-1; D is ambiguous. Germline V gives CDR1 MNHNS, CDR2 SASEGT. The CDR3 is 16 amino acids. Deletions cut 5 bases from V and 2 bases from J, with 16 bases between. The CDR3 reads CASSPSVATPYNEQFF. For the CDR3, the DNA is TGTGCCAGCAGTCCAAGCGTGGCGACTCCCTACAATGAGCAGTTCTTC.

Many counts were recorded for this clone. The chain is built from TRBV11-1 and TRBJ1-2, with a weak D call TRBD1 (6 bases). The CDR3 consists of 16 residues. Germline V gives CDR1 SGHAT, CDR2 FQDESV (reference sequence). Between the trimmed V and J ends, which lost 5 bases and 5 bases, there was a span of 21 bases. The CDR3 reads CASSPNTPQGRYGYTF. The DNA of the CDR3 is TGTGCCAGCAGCCCCAATACGCCACAGGGTAGATATGGCTACACCTTC.

This clone was counted ten times or more. The gene calls are TRBV19 and TRBJ2-7; TRBD1 matches at 9 bases. Trimming at V came to 6 bases and at J to 5 bases, leaving 8 bases not matched to a gene. The V gene's germline CDR1 is LNHDA and CDR2 SQIVND (reference sequence). The CDR3 contains 14 residues. The CDR3 DNA reads as TGTGCCAGTAGCCTGACAGGGGGGCCTAACGAGCAGTACTTC. Translated, it gives CASSLTGGPNEQYF.

This clone was seen at least ten times. The chain uses TRBV7-9 and TRBJ1-5; TRBD1 is a possible D gene (5 bases). CDR1 and CDR2 (germline): SEHNR, FQNEAQ (reference sequence). The CDR3 is 13 amino acids. Trimming left V 3 bases short and J 4 bases short, with 7 bases between. The CDR3, as DNA: TGTGCCAGCAGCTTGACAGCTAATCAGCCCCAGCATTTT. It codes for CASSLTANQPQHF.

This clone was detected only once. A much larger clone is a single base away; this may be a read error. V is TRBV11-2 and J is TRBJ2-4; TRBD1 might be the D (6 bases). CDR1 SGHAT and CDR2 FQNNGV come from the germline V gene. The CDR3 has 13 residues. Trimming took off 5 bases at V and 15 bases at J, with 20 bases between the two ends. The CDR3 DNA is TGTGCCAGCAGCCCCCCTGACAGGTCGCTCTGGTACTTC. Amino acids: CASSPPDRSLWYF.

This clone was picked up many times. The V and J genes are TRBV19 and TRBJ2-4; 10 bases fit TRBD2. Germline V CDR1 and CDR2: LNHDA, SQIVND (reference sequence). The J segment lost 8 bases and the V segment lost 10 bases, leaving 17 bases of the junction unmatched. The CDR3 has 16 residues. CDR3 bases: TGTGCCACTACCCCGCGGAGCGGGGGGGCAGGCTACATTCAGTACTTC. This sequence encodes CATTPRSGGAGYIQYF.

A remark on this clone: A clone one base away is much larger, so this may be a read error. Other DNA sequences within the sample encode an identical CDR3. The chain combines TRBV5-6 with TRBJ2-7, with D perhaps being TRBD1 or TRBD2 (6 bases each). The germline V gene encodes CDR1 SGHDT and CDR2 YYEEEE. The CDR3 sequence is 15 residues long. V shed 3 bases and J shed 3 bases, with 16 bases lying between them. The CDR3 is CASSSGDRGHYEQYF. CDR3 DNA sequence: TGTGCCAGCAGCTCCGGTGATCGGGGGCACTACGAGCAGTACTTC. The full variable domain, its missing parts supplied by reference TRBV5-6 and TRBJ2-7, is DAGVTQSPTHLIKTRGQQVTLRCSPKSGHDTVSWYQQALGQGPQFIFQYYEEEERQRGNFPDRFSGHQFPNYSSELNVNALLLGDSALYLCASSSGDRGHYEQYFGPGTRLTVT.

This clone was counted many times. The DNA of the CDR3 is TGTGCCAGCAGCGCACTGCTCAGGGGGCCCGCTAACAATGAGCAGTTCTTC. Translation gives CASSALLRGPANNEQFF. The gene calls are TRBV7-2 and TRBJ2-1, with 8 bases lining up with TRBD1. The germline V gene has CDR1 SGHTA and CDR2 FQGNSA. The length of the CDR3 is 17 residues. V lost 5 bases, J lost 5 bases, and 14 bases stayed unmatched.

This clone came up many times. The chain recombines TRBV20-1 with TRBJ1-6; D is undetermined. The V gene's germline CDR1 is DFQATT and CDR2 SNEGSKA (reference sequence). V dropped 1 base and J dropped 0 bases, with 7 bases sitting between them. This CDR3 has 15 residues. The DNA for the CDR3 is TGCAGTGCTAGAGGAATGAGCTCCTATAATTCACCCCTCCACTTT. Its protein product is CSARGMSSYNSPLHF.

The V and J genes are TRBV5-4 and TRBJ1-1, with 8 bases matching TRBD1. V gave up 4 bases and J gave up 1 base; unmatched junction bases: 9. The CDR3 covers 16 residues. The germline V gene encodes CDR1 SGHNT and CDR2 YYREEE (reference sequence). The CDR3 sequence: CASSTGQGRRNTEAFF. For the CDR3, the DNA is TGTGCCAGCAGCACAGGACAGGGCCGGAGGAACACTGAAGCTTTCTTT.

The sample holds many counts of this clone. The chain uses TRBV6-1 and TRBJ1-4, with TRBD1 as a possible D gene (5 bases). CDR1 is MNHNS and CDR2 is SASEGT in the germline V gene. CDR3 length: 11 amino acids. The V and J ends lost 8 bases and 7 bases respectively, with 8 bases between them. CDR3: CASRGGEKLFF. For the CDR3, the DNA is TGTGCCAGCCGCGGGGGTGAAAAACTGTTTTTT.

This clone was observed many times. V usage is TRBV30 and J usage is TRBJ1-2, with 11 bases lining up with TRBD1. Germline assignment: CDR1 GTSNPN and CDR2 SVGIG (reference sequence). This CDR3 comprises 12 residues. Unmatched junction bases numbered 4, after V lost 5 bases and J lost 8 bases. CDR3 sequence: CAWGQGASGYTF. CDR3 nucleotides: TGTGCCTGGGGACAGGGGGCGAGCGGCTACACCTTC.

Note on this clone: Likely a read error: the CDR3 ends without its conserved phenylalanine or tryptophan. The DNA is left out, because the CDR3 cannot be placed on it with certainty; the CDR3 is given as TCRdb lists it. The chain couples TRBV6-1 to TRBJ1-5; the table's D call TRBD1 went unverified against the DNA. Germline loops: CDR1 MNHNS, CDR2 SASEGT. The CDR3 has 14 amino acids, counting both end residues. CDR3 residues: CASSERSQGQPHHL.